The subject of this entry is one TCR beta chain. This clone appeared once. Which antigen it targets is not known. Base qualities are not provided; no much larger clone lies one nucleotide away. This sample is part of a study of blood T cell repertoires in COVID-19 (dated by TCRdb to 2018 to 2021). With respect to the entire study: Samples covering the acute and convalescent phases of COVID-19 were provided by collaborators in the United States, Italy and Spain. The prospective study material was composed of cDNA or gDNA derived from T cells, B-cell-depleted T cells, or PBMCs. The dataset comprised deeply sampled blood TCRbeta repertoires from subjects exposed to, actively infected with, or recovered from COVID-19. The repertoires were made available in a free public database intended to serve as a resource for research on the immune response to SARS-CoV-2. Samples came from the ongoing ImmuneRACE study (first 160 participants) plus 1,254 subjects from 6 global collaborators. Nearly every sample came with metadata listing a de-identified subject ID, COVID-19 status, age in years and sex. HLA class I and class II types, where available, came from metadata supplied by the sample provider rather than from assay-based typing.

TCRbeta CDR3 regions were amplified from genomic DNA by means of the immunoSEQ Assay, a bias-controlled multiplex PCR. Concerning the study's data processing: The number of nucleated cells in each sample was estimated by amplification of reference gene primers within the assay. To quantify the absolute abundance of each unique TCRbeta CDR3 rearrangement, sequence reads were collapsed and filtered. For each sample, productive Simpson clonality was calculated as the square root of Simpson's diversity index across productive rearrangements. TCRdb re-hosts the immuneACCESS table, in-frame sequences only. Its copies lack some clones; in the studies checked, an unresolved V gene accounts for under half of them, and the cause for the rest is not known. The D gene and trimming were derived from the DNA, and the V and J assignments and clone size from that table. The sample table contains approximately 200,000 clones; only one count was recorded for approximately 80% of them. Around 5.5% of the sample goes to the ten largest clones.

Summary of the overall study and its limitations: The quantity of clinical and demographic metadata differed by source and by participant and was supplied without curation.

A second Seattle source provided samples from volunteer blood donors who had recovered from COVID-19. Whole blood was collected in K2EDTA tubes by collaborating institutions according to the institutions' own protocols. For TCRbeta analysis, collaborators shipped samples as frozen whole blood, isolated PBMCs, or DNA extracted from either of those sample types. CDR1 and CDR2, per the germline V gene, are SGHVS and FQNEAQ. The CDR3 goes from the cysteine to the phenylalanine over 14 residues. Only the CDR3 portion is preserved as DNA: 42 bases, with reading frame beginning at the first base. Trimming takes 5 bases off V and 7 bases off J; junction bases not matched to a gene: 6.

The chain is encoded by TRBV7-8 joined to TRBJ2-2; TRBD2 matches 8 bases in the middle. This clonotype originated in a woman aged 60 to 75 who had recovered from COVID-19. Sequenced material: peripheral blood. The CDR3 reads as follows: CASSNRGGGGELFF. The DNA sequence is given as TGTGCCAGCAGCAACCGGGGGGGCGGCGGGGAGCTGTTTTTT. With the portions outside the CDR3 filled from the reference TRBV7-8 and TRBJ2-2 genes, the complete variable region becomes GAGVSQSPRYKVAKRGQDVALRCDPISGHVSLFWYQQALGQGPEFLTYFQNEAQLDKSGLPSDRFFAERPEGSVSTLKIQRTQQEDSAVYLCASSNRGGGGELFFGEGSRLTVL.